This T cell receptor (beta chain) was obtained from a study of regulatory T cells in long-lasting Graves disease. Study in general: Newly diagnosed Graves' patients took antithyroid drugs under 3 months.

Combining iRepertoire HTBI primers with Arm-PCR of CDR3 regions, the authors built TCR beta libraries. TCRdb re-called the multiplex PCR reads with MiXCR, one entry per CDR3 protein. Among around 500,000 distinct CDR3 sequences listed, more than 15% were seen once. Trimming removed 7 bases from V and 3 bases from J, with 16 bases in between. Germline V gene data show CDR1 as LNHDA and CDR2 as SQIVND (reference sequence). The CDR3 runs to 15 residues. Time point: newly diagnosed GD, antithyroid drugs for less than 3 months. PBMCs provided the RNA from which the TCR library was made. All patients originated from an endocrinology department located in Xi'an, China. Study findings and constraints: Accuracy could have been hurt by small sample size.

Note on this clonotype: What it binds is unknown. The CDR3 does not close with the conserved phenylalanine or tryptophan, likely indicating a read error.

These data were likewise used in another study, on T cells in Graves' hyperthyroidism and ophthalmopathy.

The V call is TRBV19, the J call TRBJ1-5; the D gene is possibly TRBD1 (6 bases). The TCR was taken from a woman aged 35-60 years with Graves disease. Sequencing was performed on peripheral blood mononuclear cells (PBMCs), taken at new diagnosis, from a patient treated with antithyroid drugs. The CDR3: CASTRGGTPNQPQHL. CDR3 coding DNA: TGTGCCAGTACAAGGGGGGGGACCCCCAATCAGCCCCAGCATCTT.